Listed below are T cell receptor beta chains from one sample, sequenced in a study of human T cells and chemical hapten exposure. TCRdb fed the RACE reads into MiXCR, producing one record per CDR3 protein. The sample consists of 190,000 or so distinct CDR3 sequences, about 22% of them appearing once. The sequenced sample was whole blood, obtained in connection with sensitization to the hapten diphenylcyclopropenone (DPC). The receptors come from a woman in her forties with alopecia areata. Some clones in this sample may be carry-over from other donors' samples. The CDR3 runs from the conserved cysteine through the conserved F or W. Each record gives: J gene, D gene, clone size, V gene, CDR3 DNA, CDR3 protein. The D gene is left open where the match is weak. Size tells how often a clone was seen (once, few, many) or the class of an expanded clone, and some rows leave it out.

>TRBJ2-7|-|few|TRBV27
TGTGCCAGCAGGTCCCCTAGGGGCGAGCAGTACTTC
CASRSPRGEQYF
>TRBJ1-2|-|few|TRBV5-1
TGCGCCAGCAGCTTGGGTACAGGGCGAGACTATGGCTACACCTTC
CASSLGTGRDYGYTF
>TRBJ2-7|TRBD2|many|TRBV7-2
TGTGCCAGCAGCCCCCCCGGACTAGCGGAGATATTCGAGCAGTACTTC
CASSPPGLAEIFEQYF
>TRBJ1-4|-|-|TRBV12-5
TGTGCTAGTGGTCCACCGCTGACAGACCCCCTTTTT
CASGPPLTDPLF
>TRBJ2-2|-|-|TRBV25-1
TGTGCCAGCATCGGGCGGGAGAACACCGGGGAGCTGTTTTTT
CASIGRENTGELFF
>TRBJ2-1|-|-|TRBV28
TGTGCCAGCAGTTACAGGGTCCATGAGCAATTCTTC
CASSYRVHEQFF
>TRBJ1-4|TRBD1|few|TRBV27
TGTGCCAGCAGTTTTGGGACAGGGCGGGATGAAAAACTGTTTTTT
CASSFGTGRDEKLFF
>TRBJ2-1|-|-|TRBV6-1
TGTGCCAGCAGTGAAGTATCCACAGGCCACAATGAGCAGTTCTTC
CASSEVSTGHNEQFF
>TRBJ2-2|-|-|TRBV6-4
TGTGCCAGCAGCCCGTCCCGATCAAACGTGGCCGGGGAGCTGTTTTTT
CASSPSRSNVAGELFF
>TRBJ2-3|-|many|TRBV29-1
TGCAGCGTCGGAAGGGGTGAATTAACAGATACGCAGTATTTT
CSVGRGELTDTQYF
>TRBJ2-1|TRBD2|few|TRBV20-1
TGCAGTGCTAGTGTTACTAGCGGAGGGCGTAATGAGCAGTTCTTC
CSASVTSGGRNEQFF
>TRBJ1-1|TRBD1|-|TRBV12-3/TRBV12-4
TGTGCCAGCACCCTCCTGGCAGCAGGGGGCAGTAGCACTGAAGCTTTCTTT
CASTLLAAGGSSTEAFF
>TRBJ2-7|-|-|TRBV28
TGTGCCAGCAGTCCCACGGGACTGAGCTACGAGCAGTACTTC
CASSPTGLSYEQYF
>TRBJ2-1|TRBD2|few|TRBV29-1
TGCAGCGCGGGGACTAGCGGTTCCTACAATGAGCAGTTCTTC
CSAGTSGSYNEQFF
>TRBJ1-5|-|few|TRBV18
TGTGCCAGCTCACCATCGCCGGGAGGCAGGAATCAGCCCCAGCATTTT
CASSPSPGGRNQPQHF
>TRBJ2-1|-|many|TRBV7-9
TGTGCCAGCAGCCCGGATGGGTCCTACAATGAGCAGTTCTTC
CASSPDGSYNEQFF
>TRBJ2-1|TRBD2|few|TRBV7-2
TGTGCCAGCAGCCCAATTATGTTACTAGCGGGAGGGGGTGAGCAGTTCTTC
CASSPIMLLAGGGEQFF
>TRBJ2-4|-|-|TRBV7-2
TGTGCCAGCAGGGGGGGCGAGTGGAAGTACTTC
CASRGGEWKYF
>TRBJ2-3|-|-|TRBV9
TGTGCCAGCAGCGTAGATGGGGAGGCGCAGTATTTT
CASSVDGEAQYF
>TRBJ2-7|-|-|TRBV11-1
TGTGCCAGCAGCTTTGGTACAGGGTCCCCCTACGAGCAGTACTTC
CASSFGTGSPYEQYF
>TRBJ1-1|-|once|TRBV6-5
TGTGCCAGCAGTTACTCGACACGGCTGGAAGCTTTCTTT
CASSYSTRLEAFF
>TRBJ2-2|-|-|TRBV7-9
TGTGCCAGCAGCCCCCGGTTTGCCGGGGAGCTGTTTTTT
CASSPRFAGELFF
>TRBJ2-7|TRBD2|-|TRBV29-1
TGCAGCGCCACTAGCGGGAGGTCCTACGAGCAGTACTTC
CSATSGRSYEQYF
>TRBJ1-2|TRBD1|-|TRBV7-2
TGTGCCAGCAGCTTTGGGACAGGCTCCTCCTATGGCTACACCTTC
CASSFGTGSSYGYTF
>TRBJ2-1|TRBD2|-|TRBV20-1
TGCAGTGCTAGGCTTGCGGGAGCCACGAATGAGCAGTTCTTC
CSARLAGATNEQFF
>TRBJ2-5|TRBD1|-|TRBV24-1
TGTGCCACCGGGACAGCCGACCCAGAGACCCAGTACTTC
CATGTADPETQYF
>TRBJ2-2|-|-|TRBV20-1
TGCAGTGCCAAGAGGGGAGTTAGTACCGGGGAGCTGTTTTTT
CSAKRGVSTGELFF
>TRBJ2-1|-|-|TRBV4-2
TGTGCCAGCAGCCACGGTGATGGCGGTATCTACAATGAGCAGTTCTTC
CASSHGDGGIYNEQFF
>TRBJ2-6|TRBD2|-|TRBV20-1
TGCAGTGTTCGGGGGGCTGGGGCCAACGTCCTGACTTTC
CSVRGAGANVLTF
>TRBJ1-2|-|-|TRBV20-1
TGCAGTGCTCCCGGCTGGGCCAACTATGGCTACACCTTC
CSAPGWANYGYTF
>TRBJ1-1|TRBD1|many|TRBV6-1
TGTGCCAGCAGTGTCCGACAGGGAGTGAACACTGAAGCTTTCTTT
CASSVRQGVNTEAFF
>TRBJ2-3|-|-|TRBV30
TGTGCCTGGAGTGGGTCCACAGATACGCAGTATTTT
CAWSGSTDTQYF
>TRBJ2-7|-|-|TRBV7-2
TGTGCCAGCAGCTTACGGCGGTACGAGCAGTACTTC
CASSLRRYEQYF
>TRBJ2-2|TRBD2|-|TRBV7-3
TGTGCCAGCAGCTTAAGTAGCGGGCAGAACACCGGGGAGCTGTTTTTT
CASSLSSGQNTGELFF
>TRBJ2-3|-|-|TRBV20-1
TGCAGTGCTAGTGCACTGGGGAGCACAGATACGCAGTATTTT
CSASALGSTDTQYF
>TRBJ2-1|-|-|TRBV29-1
TGCAGCGTTGAGCTCCCAGTGAGGGGGGATGAGCAGTTCTTC
CSVELPVRGDEQFF
>TRBJ2-7|-|-|TRBV6-1
TGTGCCAGCAGTGAAGTTTTGTCTTACGAGCAGTACTTC
CASSEVLSYEQYF
>TRBJ2-1|TRBD1|few|TRBV3-1
TGTGCCAGCAGCCCCAGAGGGACAGGGAGCGGTGAGCAGTTCTTC
CASSPRGTGSGEQFF
>TRBJ1-6|-|few|TRBV6-5
TGTGCCAGCAGTTACATGGGCCTAGCAAATTCACCCCTCCACTTT
CASSYMGLANSPLHF
>TRBJ1-2|-|many|TRBV10-3
TGTGCCATCAGTGATAGGGACTATGGCTACACCTTC
CAISDRDYGYTF
>TRBJ2-2|-|many|TRBV28
TGTGCCACCACCTCCCCCAACACCGGGGAGCTGTTTTTT
CATTSPNTGELFF
>TRBJ2-7|-|few|TRBV29-1
TGCAGCGTTGTCGACCCGTCCTCCTACGAGCAGTACTTC
CSVVDPSSYEQYF
>TRBJ1-1|-|-|TRBV7-3
TGTGCCAGCAGCCGCCGGGGGGACAACACTGAAGCTTTCTTT
CASSRRGDNTEAFF
>TRBJ1-2|-|-|TRBV5-5
TGTGCCAGCAGCGTGGGGACTCAGGGCTATGGCTACACCTTC
CASSVGTQGYGYTF
>TRBJ1-1|-|few|TRBV9
TGTGCCAGCAGCGTAGACTGGAACACTGAAGCTTTCTTT
CASSVDWNTEAFF
>TRBJ1-1|-|few|TRBV18
TGTGCCAGCTCACGAGGGCAGAACATGAACACTGAAGCTTTCTTT
CASSRGQNMNTEAFF
>TRBJ2-3|TRBD1|few|TRBV28
TGTGCCAGCAGTTTTCCACAGCTCGGACAGGGGTGGGCAGATACGCAGTATTTT
CASSFPQLGQGWADTQYF
>TRBJ2-2|-|few|TRBV20-1
TGCAGTGCTAGAGATGGTAACACCGGGGAGCTGTTTTTT
CSARDGNTGELFF
>TRBJ1-1|-|-|TRBV30
TGTGCCTGGGCTCGGAGCGGGCGGTCCCCCGTGACTGAAGCTTTCTTT
CAWARSGRSPVTEAFF
>TRBJ2-7|-|-|TRBV6-5
TGTGCCAGCAGTTACTCATGGGACGAGCAGTACTTC
CASSYSWDEQYF
>TRBJ2-1|-|few|TRBV5-1
TGCGCCAGCAGCTTGGTAGTCGAGAATGAGCAGTTCTTC
CASSLVVENEQFF
>TRBJ2-5|-|-|TRBV5-1
TGCGCCAGCAGCAGAATAGCTAGCCAAGAGACCCAGTACTTC
CASSRIASQETQYF
>TRBJ1-3|TRBD1|few|TRBV12-3/TRBV12-4
TGTGCCAGCAGTAGGGGGCGCGGCCAGAGCTCTGGAAACACCATATATTTT
CASSRGRGQSSGNTIYF
>TRBJ2-1|TRBD2|few|TRBV20-1
TGCAGTGCTAGAATCCTAGCGGGAAGGGGCTCCTACAATGAGCAGTTCTTC
CSARILAGRGSYNEQFF
>TRBJ2-5|-|few|TRBV7-2
TGTGCCAGCAGCTTAGGTTCGGCACGAGAGACCCAGTACTTC
CASSLGSARETQYF